This T cell receptor beta chain was documented in a study of shared clonotypes between healthy human individuals. Overall study findings and caveats: Naive CD4 clonotypes were shared across several donors at about 5%.

Some 30,000 T cell genomes (roughly 190 ng DNA) went into each sorted-subset replicate. Measured with immunoSEQ multiplex PCR; TCRdb has only the in-frame clones, and not every one. The table lists about 800,000 clones, around 96% of them singletons. With respect to this clone: No antigen is known for it.

This CDR3 spans 13 amino acids. Trimming stripped 0 bases from V and 1 base from J, with 7 bases between. Germline loops: CDR1 SQVTM, CDR2 ANQGSEA. CD45RO-negative CD8 cells positively selected for CCR7 made up the naive population, which excluded terminally differentiated effector memory CD45RA+ cells. This receptor was identified in a man aged 30 to 45 in good health. Input material: naive CD8+ T cells sorted from blood. The V gene is TRBV29-1, the J gene TRBJ2-7; TRBD2 is a possible D gene (5 bases). CDR3 DNA sequence: TGCAGCGTTGAAGACGAGGGATCCTACGAGCAGTACTTC. Encoded protein: CSVEDEGSYEQYF.